This passage covers 29 T cell receptor beta chains from one sample sequenced in a study of tumor-infiltrating T cells and Merkel cell polyomavirus (dated by TCRdb to 2016 to 2017). About the full investigation: In Merkel cell carcinoma patients, the study investigated CD8+ T cells specific for the Merkel cell polyomavirus KLL epitope.

Library creation used the immunoSEQ multiplex PCR assay. In its TCRdb copy, this immuneACCESS table keeps in-frame sequences only and misses some clones. Where compared with another copy, unresolved V genes explain less than half of these, and the others have no known cause. The sample records about 25,000 clones, about 85% of which are singletons. Roughly 2.7% of the sample is taken by the ten largest. By immunohistochemistry, the tumors of all patients showed robust positive staining for Merkel cell polyomavirus Large T antigen. The sequenced sample was lymph node tissue. The origin of the receptors is a man in his forties or fifties with Merkel cell carcinoma.

DNA of the CDR3: TGCAGCGTCCAAGATCCCTGGGGCGGCCACTCTGGAAACACCATATATTTT. Its protein product is CSVQDPWGGHSGNTIYF. This sequence joins TRBV29-1 and TRBJ1-3, with D possibly being TRBD1 (5 bases). Trimming cost V 6 bases and J 0 bases, with 21 bases left between them. The germline CDR1 and CDR2 sequences are SQVTM and ANQGSEA. This CDR3 comprises 17 residues.

The chain uses TRBV29-1 and TRBJ2-3; 10 positions agree with TRBD2. The germline V gene has CDR1 SQVTM and CDR2 ANQGSEA. V shed 4 bases, J shed 6 bases, and the junction held 7 bases outside the gene matches. This CDR3 region has 14 residues. The CDR3 reads CSVAPASGGDTQYF. CDR3 DNA: TGCAGCGTTGCTCCGGCTAGCGGGGGTGATACGCAGTATTTT.

This clone was counted between two and nine times. The rearrangement links TRBV4-2 to TRBJ2-7, with TRBD2 matching over 9 bases. Germline trimming cut 2 bases from V and 0 bases from J; bases unmatched to any gene: 11. CDR3 length equals 18 residues. Germline V gene sequence: CDR1 LGHNA, CDR2 YNFKEQ. The CDR3: CASSQHDTSGPSSYEQYF. The CDR3 nucleotides are TGTGCCAGCAGCCAACACGACACTAGCGGGCCCAGCTCCTACGAGCAGTACTTC.

The chain recombines TRBV7-8 with TRBJ1-1; no clear D gene. The CDR3 loop spans 15 amino acids. Germline-derived CDR1 and CDR2 are SGHVS and FQNEAQ. The germline V and J ends were trimmed by 2 bases and 0 bases, with 10 bases remaining between them. The CDR3 sequence is CASSLRSALNTEAFF. DNA of the CDR3: TGTGCCAGCAGCTTAAGGAGCGCCTTGAACACTGAAGCTTTCTTT.

The J gene is TRBJ2-1, the V gene TRBV19; the match to TRBD2 covers 12 bases. Trimming removed 4 bases from V and 2 bases from J; junction bases left unmatched: 9. The CDR3 consists of 18 residues. In germline, CDR1 is LNHDA, CDR2 SQIVND (reference sequence). In DNA, the CDR3 is TGTGCCAGTAGTAAGGGGACTAGCGGGCCCATTCCCTACAATGAGCAGTTCTTC. Its protein is CASSKGTSGPIPYNEQFF.

This clone has just one count. The chain combines TRBV6-5 with TRBJ1-2; possibly TRBD1 for D (5 bases). This CDR3 has 13 amino acids. Looked up from germline, CDR1 is MNHEY and CDR2 is SVGAGI. V was shortened by 2 bases and J by 2 bases, with 6 bases between the two germline ends. CDR3 in amino acids: CASSYDRNYGYTF. CDR3 DNA sequence: TGTGCCAGCAGTTACGACAGAAACTATGGCTACACCTTC.

The V and J genes are TRBV9 and TRBJ2-5; 9 bases agree with TRBD2. CDR3 length: 15 amino acids. The V gene's germline CDR1 is SGDLS and CDR2 YYNGEE. J gave up 4 bases and V 4 bases, and 8 bases lay outside the gene matches. CDR3 region: CASSRGLAGTETQYF. The CDR3 DNA is TGTGCCAGCAGCCGAGGGCTAGCGGGGACAGAGACCCAGTACTTC.

This chain joins TRBV28 and TRBJ2-7; 9 positions agree with TRBD1. Losses at the gene ends were 4 bases for V and 4 bases for J; bases not matched to a gene: 2. Germline V lookup: CDR1 MDHEN, CDR2 SYDVKM. The CDR3 is made up of 13 amino acids. CDR3 amino acids: CASSSTGGYEQYF. The CDR3 DNA reads TGTGCCAGCAGTTCGACAGGGGGGTACGAGCAGTACTTC. Using reference TRBV28 and TRBJ2-7 for the parts outside the CDR3, the full variable domain is DVKVTQSSRYLVKRTGEKVFLECVQDMDHENMFWYRQDPGLGLRLIYFSYDVKMKEKGDIPEGYSVSREKKERFSLILESASTNQTSMYLCASSSTGGYEQYFGPGTRLTVT.

The CDR3 loop is CASTNGYEQYF. DNA of the CDR3: TGTGCCAGTACCAACGGGTACGAGCAGTACTTC. The rearrangement uses TRBV19 and TRBJ2-7; D call uncertain. With 7 bases removed from V and 4 bases from J, the gap between germline ends came to 8 bases. Germline CDR1 LNHDA, CDR2 SQIVND (reference sequence). The CDR3 runs 11 residues.

The chain uses TRBV6-6 and TRBJ2-2, with 8 bases fitting TRBD2. CDR1 is MNHNY and CDR2 is SVGAGI in the germline V gene (reference sequence). V was pared by 5 bases and J by 5 bases, with 7 bases of the junction left unmatched. The CDR3 covers 15 residues. The CDR3 protein is CASSKTGGRTGELFF. As DNA, the CDR3 is TGTGCCAGCAGTAAGACGGGGGGGCGAACCGGGGAGCTGTTTTTT.

The chain recombines TRBV18 with TRBJ2-5, with TRBD2 matching 9 bases. TRBJ2-7 explains the end of the DNA better; the J call may be wrong. Germline assignment: CDR1 KGHSH and CDR2 LQKENI. The length of the CDR3 is 14 residues. The CDR3 protein is CASSPPSGSYEQYF. DNA of the CDR3: TGTGCCAGCTCACCACCTAGCGGGAGTTACGAGCAGTACTTC.

The V call is TRBV7-8, the J call TRBJ2-7, with a weak D call TRBD1 (5 bases). This CDR3 has 14 amino acids. Germline CDR1 is SGHVS and CDR2 is FQNEAQ. V lost 0 bases to trimming and J lost 2 bases, with 8 bases between them. CDR3 coding DNA: TGTGCCAGCAGCTTAGCGCAGGGTCCCTACGAGCAGTACTTC. Translation gives CASSLAQGPYEQYF.

In regard to this clone: Within the sample, other DNA sequences also encode this same CDR3. The chain combines TRBV18 with TRBJ2-7; weak D call: TRBD1 (6 bases). Germline values: CDR1 KGHSH, CDR2 LQKENI. V lost 0 bases, J lost 1 base, and 13 bases lay in between. The CDR3 extends over 16 amino acids. CDR3 loop: CASSPPTGQGSYEQYF. The CDR3 DNA is TGTGCCAGCTCACCACCAACAGGGCAGGGGTCCTACGAGCAGTACTTC.

V is TRBV18 and J is TRBJ2-5; possible D gene TRBD1, 6 bases. Germline V lookup: CDR1 KGHSH, CDR2 LQKENI. Trimming cost V 2 bases and J 3 bases, with 10 bases left between them. This CDR3 has 14 amino acids. The CDR3 here is CASSPRQVKETQYF. The CDR3 DNA reads as TGTGCCAGCTCACCAAGACAGGTGAAAGAGACCCAGTACTTC.

Sample share makes this clone medium-sized. The J gene is TRBJ2-2, the V gene TRBV28, with TRBD1 matching 8 bases. Germline V gives CDR1 MDHEN, CDR2 SYDVKM. The CDR3 is made up of 18 amino acids. Unmatched junction bases numbered 22, after V lost 10 bases and J lost 6 bases. CDR3 residues: CATQSEKGQGLFSGELFF. CDR3 nucleotide sequence: TGTGCCACCCAGAGCGAGAAAGGACAGGGCCTGTTTTCCGGGGAGCTGTTTTTT. Based on the CDR3 plus reference TRBV28 and TRBJ2-2, the full variable domain is DVKVTQSSRYLVKRTGEKVFLECVQDMDHENMFWYRQDPGLGLRLIYFSYDVKMKEKGDIPEGYSVSREKKERFSLILESASTNQTSMYLCATQSEKGQGLFSGELFFGEGSRLTVL.

The chain combines TRBV11-2 with TRBJ1-4; no clear D gene. Trimming shortened V by 5 bases and J by 4 bases, and 14 bases separated the two germline ends. Germline V gives CDR1 SGHAT, CDR2 FQNNGV. This CDR3 is 15 amino acids long. The CDR3 bases are TGTGCCAGCAGCCACCTAGGAGGGCTTAATGAAAAACTGTTTTTT. Its translation is CASSHLGGLNEKLFF.

CDR3 residues: CASSLLTASYEQYF. The CDR3 nucleotides read TGTGCCAGCAGCTTATTAACAGCTTCCTACGAGCAGTACTTC. The genes are TRBV7-2 and TRBJ2-7, with D hard to call. In germline, CDR1 is SGHTA, CDR2 FQGNSA. This CDR3 spans 14 amino acids. The V and J ends lost 2 bases and 1 base respectively, with 9 bases between them.

The V and J genes are TRBV4-3 and TRBJ2-7; 10 bases align to TRBD2. The CDR3 is 18 residues long. Germline CDR1 is LGHNA and CDR2 is YSLEER. V dropped 2 bases and J dropped 3; count of bases not matched to a gene: 13. The CDR3, as DNA: TGCGCCAGCAGCCAAAACCTAGCGGGGGCGACCACTTTCTACGAGCAGTACTTC. Its protein product is CASSQNLAGATTFYEQYF.

V usage is TRBV7-9 and J usage is TRBJ1-2; TRBD1 agrees at 10 bases. The CDR3 extends over 16 amino acids. J lost 4 bases, V lost 2 bases, and 7 bases had no gene match. Germline lookup yields CDR1 SEHNR and CDR2 FQNEAQ (reference sequence). As DNA, the CDR3 is TGTGCCAGCAGCTTATACCCGGGACAGGGGTTCTATGGCTACACCTTC. Translation: CASSLYPGQGFYGYTF.

The rearrangement uses TRBV5-4 and TRBJ2-5; 10 bases agree with TRBD2. The CDR3 has 20 amino acids. The V gene's germline CDR1 is SGHNT and CDR2 YYREEE (reference sequence). V was clipped by 5 bases and J by 1 base; unmatched bases: 20. CDR3: CASSFTSGEREGVGQETQYF. The DNA for the CDR3 is TGTGCCAGCAGTTTTACTAGCGGGGAGCGGGAGGGGGTGGGCCAAGAGACCCAGTACTTC.

The chain joins TRBV18 to TRBJ2-1, with 8 bases that match TRBD1. V shed 3 bases, J shed 9 bases, and the junction held 10 bases outside the gene matches. Germline assignment: CDR1 KGHSH and CDR2 LQKENI. The CDR3 extends over 15 amino acids. The DNA for the CDR3 is TGTGCCAGCTCACCCGGGACAGGAAACCAGGGTGAGCAGTTCTTC. Amino acid sequence: CASSPGTGNQGEQFF. The entire variable domain, with the rest obtained from reference TRBV18 and TRBJ2-1, is as follows: NAGVMQNPRHLVRRRGQEARLRCSPMKGHSHVYWYRQLPEEGLKFMVYLQKENIIDESGMPKERFSAEFPKEGPSILRIQQVVRGDSAAYFCASSPGTGNQGEQFFGPGTRLTVL.

The gene calls are TRBV7-9 and TRBJ2-7; possible D gene TRBD2, 7 bases. Germline CDR1 SEHNR, CDR2 FQNEAQ (reference sequence). V lost 5 bases, J lost 2 bases, and 16 bases lay in between. The CDR3 sequence is 15 residues long. The CDR3 loop reads CASSGEGDPPYEQYF. Here the CDR3 DNA reads TGTGCCAGCAGCGGGGAGGGGGACCCCCCCTACGAGCAGTACTTC.

The V call is TRBV5-1, the J call TRBJ2-7; 12 nucleotides line up with TRBD2. The V segment lost 6 bases and the J segment 1 base; nucleotides outside the gene matches: 5. Germline V lookup: CDR1 SGHRS, CDR2 YFSETQ. This CDR3 has 15 amino acids. The CDR3 here is CASKTGLAGSYEQYF. CDR3 DNA sequence: TGCGCCAGCAAAACGGGACTAGCGGGTTCCTACGAGCAGTACTTC.

The V and J genes are TRBV6-6 and TRBJ2-7, with TRBD1 matching 8 bases. CDR1 is MNHNY and CDR2 is SVGAGI in the germline V gene (reference sequence). V lost 5 bases to trimming and J lost 3 bases; unmatched junction nucleotides: 9. This CDR3 has 15 amino acids. The CDR3 DNA is TGTGCCAGCAGTCCCAACTCCGGGACAGGCTACGAGCAGTACTTC. Translating it yields CASSPNSGTGYEQYF.

The V and J genes are TRBV9 and TRBJ2-6; TRBD1 agrees at 7 bases. Germline CDR1 and CDR2: SGDLS and YYNGEE. Trimming at V came to 6 bases and at J to 1 base, leaving 4 bases not matched to a gene. The CDR3 consists of 15 residues. The CDR3 DNA reads TGTGCCAGCACGACAGGGATTTCTGGGGCCAACGTCCTGACTTTC. Amino acids: CASTTGISGANVLTF.

This sequence joins TRBV28 and TRBJ1-5; 7 positions match TRBD1. Germline CDR1 and CDR2: MDHEN and SYDVKM. CDR3 length: 16 amino acids. CDR3 region: CVKPDRKSSENQPQHF. Here the CDR3 DNA reads TGTGTCAAACCGGACAGGAAGAGTAGTGAAAATCAGCCCCAGCATTTT.

This chain links TRBV7-2 with TRBJ1-2; D may be TRBD1 (6 bases). Germline lookup yields CDR1 SGHTA and CDR2 FQGNSA. This CDR3 spans 14 amino acids. V lost 4 bases and J 6 bases, leaving 15 bases between the germline ends. The CDR3 reads CASSSTGNSDGYTF. CDR3 sequence (DNA): TGTGCCAGCAGCTCCACAGGGAATTCTGATGGCTACACCTTC.

J is TRBJ2-4 and V is TRBV7-2; 7 nucleotides match TRBD1. Per germline, CDR1 SGHTA and CDR2 FQGNSA. The CDR3 loop spans 12 amino acids. The V gene end was trimmed by 4 bases and the J gene end by 7 bases; junction bases not matched to a gene: 1. This CDR3 is CASSSTGNIQYF. The DNA of the CDR3 is TGTGCCAGCAGCTCGACAGGGAACATTCAGTACTTC.

The chain uses TRBV6-5 and TRBJ1-2; perhaps TRBD1 as D (5 bases). The CDR3 is 14 amino acids. Germline CDR1 is MNHEY and CDR2 is SVGAGI. V was cut by 7 bases and J by 7 bases, with 19 bases left in between. This CDR3 is CASTHGGDIRGYTF. CDR3 coding DNA: TGTGCCAGCACTCACGGGGGGGATATACGTGGCTACACCTTC.